These 32 T cell receptor beta chains share one sample of origin, sequenced in a study of T cell responses to AZD1222 COVID-19 vaccine. TCRdb's table, derived via immunoSEQ multiplex PCR, lists solely in-frame clones and lacks some. The sample includes around 6,100 clones, about 89% seen only once; the top ten take 15%. Source: peripheral blood, taken 28 days after the second AZD1222 dose. These receptors were collected from an adult who received the AZD1222 COVID-19 vaccine.

J is TRBJ2-7 and V is TRBV4-1; D unresolved. CDR1 MGHRA and CDR2 YSYEKL come from the germline V gene. This CDR3 spans 14 amino acids. The V end lost 0 bases, the J end lost 0 bases, and 6 bases lay between the germline ends. CDR3 coding DNA: TGCGCCAGCAGCCAAGATCCCCACTCCTACGAGCAGTACTTC. This codes for CASSQDPHSYEQYF.

The count of this clone is one. The genes are TRBV30 and TRBJ2-2; 10 nucleotides line up with TRBD2. The CDR3 is 16 residues long. The germline CDR1 and CDR2 sequences are GTSNPN and SVGIG (reference sequence). Trimming cost V 6 bases and J 7 bases; bases outside gene matches: 14. The CDR3 reads CACRLSGRDWSGELFF. CDR3 nucleotide sequence: TGTGCCTGCCGACTAAGCGGGAGGGACTGGAGCGGGGAGCTGTTTTTT.

The rearrangement joins TRBV30 to TRBJ1-5; perhaps TRBD1 as D (6 bases). V was shortened by 0 bases and J by 7 bases, with 13 bases between the two germline ends. Germline V gene data show CDR1 as GTSNPN and CDR2 as SVGIG (reference sequence). This CDR3 contains 14 residues. Written as DNA, the CDR3 is TGTGCCTGGAGTGTACAGGGATACGAACAGCCCCAGCATTTT. Encoded protein: CAWSVQGYEQPQHF.

This clone was seen just once. This chain uses TRBV3-1 (or the pseudogene TRBV3-2) with TRBJ2-2, with 8 bases fitting TRBD1. V was pared by 1 base and J by 6 bases, with 13 bases of the junction left unmatched. The germline gives CDR1 LGHDT, CDR2 YNNKEL (reference sequence). The CDR3 contains 18 residues. This CDR3 reads CASSQVWGRGLLSGELFF. CDR3 DNA: TGTGCCAGCAGCCAAGTATGGGGCAGGGGGCTTTTGTCCGGGGAGCTGTTTTTT.

V is TRBV28 and J is TRBJ2-5; D tentatively fits TRBD1 or TRBD2 (5 bases each). This CDR3 is 13 amino acids long. Germline V lookup: CDR1 MDHEN, CDR2 SYDVKM. Trimming shortened V by 4 bases and J by 5 bases, and 11 bases separated the two germline ends. CDR3: CASSWGRGETQYF. The CDR3 nucleotides are TGTGCCAGCAGTTGGGGGAGAGGGGAGACCCAGTACTTC.

The chain couples TRBV28 to TRBJ2-5, with a tentative D call TRBD2 (6 bases). This CDR3 is 11 amino acids long. Germline V gene data show CDR1 as MDHEN and CDR2 as SYDVKM. V gave up 11 bases and J gave up 9 bases, with 16 bases separating them. CDR3 residues: CAVYGRKAQYF. The CDR3, as DNA: TGTGCCGTCTACGGGAGAAAGGCCCAGTACTTC.

The chain carries TRBV25-1 and TRBJ1-2, with 7 nucleotides matching TRBD1. With 6 bases clipped from V and 8 bases from J, the junction kept 3 bases outside the gene matches. Germline-derived CDR1 and CDR2 are MGHDK and SYGVNS. CDR3 length: 11 amino acids. In DNA, the CDR3 is TGTGCCAGCAGAGGGGGCTGGGGCTACACCTTC. Translated: CASRGGWGYTF.

This rearrangement joins TRBV6-1 to TRBJ1-2; D might be TRBD1 (6 bases). Germline-derived CDR1 and CDR2 are MNHNS and SASEGT. CDR3 length: 18 amino acids. Trimming removed 1 base from V and 1 base from J, with 19 bases in between. This chain's CDR3 is CASSEGVAGRGFNYGYTF. CDR3 bases: TGTGCCAGCAGTGAAGGAGTCGCGGGCAGGGGCTTTAACTATGGCTACACCTTC.

V usage is TRBV5-1 and J usage is TRBJ2-1; TRBD2 matches at 11 bases. Germline V gene lookup returns CDR1 SGHRS and CDR2 YFSETQ. The length of the CDR3 is 15 residues. V lost 4 bases, J lost 3 bases, and 3 bases stayed unmatched. In DNA, the CDR3 is TGCGCCAGCAGCCACGGGACTAGCGGCTACAATGAGCAGTTCTTC. It encodes CASSHGTSGYNEQFF.

The chain joins TRBV5-5 to TRBJ2-4; D is possibly TRBD1 (5 bases). Germline CDR1 and CDR2: SGHKS and YYEKEE (reference sequence). V dropped 2 bases and J dropped 6 bases, with 9 bases sitting between them. The CDR3 extends over 13 amino acids. The CDR3 DNA reads TGTGCCAGCAGCTTTCCCCAGGGAAACATTCAGTACTTC. It translates to CASSFPQGNIQYF.

The chain has TRBV28 and TRBJ1-5; D might be TRBD1 (5 bases). Germline-derived CDR1 and CDR2 are MDHEN and SYDVKM. Trimming removed 8 bases at V and 5 bases at J, with 16 bases between. This CDR3 comprises 14 residues. The CDR3 protein is CASRIRGDYQPQHF. CDR3 DNA sequence: TGTGCCAGCCGAATCCGGGGGGATTATCAGCCCCAGCATTTT.

The count of this clone is one. J is TRBJ2-2 and V is TRBV5-1; D possibly matches TRBD1 or TRBD2 (5 bases each). The CDR3 contains 15 residues. The V end lost 1 base, the J end lost 7 bases, and 14 bases lay between the germline ends. The germline V gene has CDR1 SGHRS and CDR2 YFSETQ. The CDR3 loop is CASSLSPTRGGELFF. The CDR3 nucleotides read TGCGCCAGCAGCTTGAGTCCTACTAGGGGCGGGGAGCTGTTTTTT.

The rearrangement links TRBV2 to TRBJ2-5; 7 nucleotides line up with TRBD2. The CDR3 is 14 amino acids. CDR1 is SNHLY and CDR2 is FYNNEI in the germline V gene. Trimming took 8 bases from V and 0 from J; bases not matched to a gene: 6. CDR3 in amino acids: CASRAGLYQETQYF. Here the CDR3 DNA reads TGTGCCAGCCGAGCGGGATTGTACCAAGAGACCCAGTACTTC.

The chain is built from TRBV4-3 and TRBJ2-3; 8 bases are a match to TRBD1. CDR1 is LGHNA and CDR2 is YSLEER in the germline V gene. The CDR3 covers 15 residues. V lost 4 bases and J lost 6; bases outside the gene matches: 9. In DNA form, the CDR3 reads TGCGCCAGCAGCCTCCAATTCAGGGGGCAGGATACGCAGTATTTT. This codes for CASSLQFRGQDTQYF.

V gene TRBV27 combines with J gene TRBJ1-2, with TRBD1 matching over 8 bases. CDR1 and CDR2 from the germline V gene are MNHEY and SMNVEV (reference sequence). This CDR3 has 13 residues. Trimming at V came to 6 bases and at J to 8 bases, leaving 8 bases not matched to a gene. The CDR3 sequence is CASSPGQERGYTF. CDR3 coding DNA: TGTGCCAGCAGCCCGGGACAGGAGCGGGGCTACACCTTC.

The genes are TRBV11-3 and TRBJ1-1, with 7 bases aligning to TRBD1. CDR1 is SGHNT, CDR2 YENEEA, per germline. The V segment lost 3 bases and the J segment 4 bases; nucleotides outside the gene matches: 5. The CDR3 runs 14 residues. Here the CDR3 DNA reads TGTGCCAGCAGCTTTACAGGGGAGGGCACTGAAGCTTTCTTT. Translated: CASSFTGEGTEAFF.

This clone was detected once. The chain recombines TRBV28 with TRBJ1-1; 7 bases fit TRBD1. The CDR3 covers 14 residues. CDR1 and CDR2 (germline): MDHEN, SYDVKM. The ends lost 6 bases at V and 4 bases at J; junction bases unmatched: 8. In nucleotides, the CDR3 is TGTGCCAGCAGAAGTAGACAGGGCGGCACTGAAGCTTTCTTT. Protein product: CASRSRQGGTEAFF.

V is TRBV6-5 and J is TRBJ1-2; D perhaps matches TRBD1 (5 bases). This CDR3 is built from 13 residues. V lost 4 bases to trimming and J lost 2 bases, with 8 bases between them. Germline V gene sequence: CDR1 MNHEY, CDR2 SVGAGI. CDR3 sequence: CASSLRGNYGYTF. CDR3 nucleotide sequence: TGTGCCAGCAGTTTACGGGGGAACTATGGCTACACCTTC.

The genes are TRBV4-2 and TRBJ1-1; maybe TRBD1 (5 bases). The V end was cut by 4 bases, the J end by 5 bases, with 14 bases between. The CDR3 length is 14 residues. Germline V gene data show CDR1 as LGHNA and CDR2 as YNFKEQ. The DNA of the CDR3 is TGTGCCAGCAGCCCCTCTGATGGGGGAACTGAAGCTTTCTTT. It is translated as CASSPSDGGTEAFF.

The J gene is TRBJ2-4, the V gene TRBV19, with D unresolved. There are 11 residues in the CDR3. Germline V gene data show CDR1 as LNHDA and CDR2 as SQIVND (reference sequence). Trimming removed 6 bases from V and 6 bases from J, with 6 bases in between. This CDR3 reads CASSWGNIQYF. The CDR3 region has the DNA TGTGCCAGTAGCTGGGGAAACATTCAGTACTTC.

The rearrangement links TRBV9 to TRBJ2-2; D unresolved. Trimming removed 4 bases from V and 6 bases from J, with 10 bases in between. Germline CDR1 and CDR2: SGDLS and YYNGEE. CDR3 length: 13 amino acids. CDR3 sequence: CASSRALAGELFF. CDR3 nucleotides: TGTGCCAGCAGCCGGGCGCTGGCCGGGGAGCTGTTTTTT.

The rearrangement uses TRBV24-1 and TRBJ2-7; D may be TRBD1 (5 bases). The CDR3 runs 15 residues. Germline CDR1 KGHDR, CDR2 SFDVKD. With 1 base removed from V and 9 bases from J, the gap between germline ends came to 18 bases. In nucleotides, the CDR3 is TGTGCCACCAGTGATTTAAGTCAGGGCTTTAACGGGCAGTACGTC. Its translation is CATSDLSQGFNGQYV.

The V call is TRBV6-1, the J call TRBJ2-7; no definite D call. The CDR3 extends over 13 amino acids. CDR1 and CDR2 (germline): MNHNS, SASEGT. V dropped 0 bases and J dropped 6 bases, with 9 bases sitting between them. CDR3 DNA: TGTGCCAGCAGTGAAGCAGCACCTACCGAGCAGTACGTC. As protein: CASSEAAPTEQYV.

The V and J genes are TRBV12-5 and TRBJ2-1; unclear D gene. Germline V gene sequence: CDR1 LGHNT, CDR2 FRNRAP. Deletions cut 6 bases from V and 6 bases from J, with 15 bases between. The CDR3 totals 14 residues. CDR3 DNA: TGTGCTAGTGGATCGCTACCGGGTTCCAATGAGCAGTTCTTC. Amino acids: CASGSLPGSNEQFF.

The J gene is TRBJ1-3, the V gene TRBV9; D is possibly TRBD1 (6 bases). The germline V gene encodes CDR1 SGDLS and CDR2 YYNGEE. V was cut by 4 bases and J by 4 bases, with 12 bases left in between. The CDR3 runs 14 residues. The CDR3: CASSFGQSGNTIYF. CDR3 coding DNA: TGTGCCAGCAGCTTTGGACAGTCCGGAAACACCATATATTTT.

The V and J genes are TRBV29-1 and TRBJ2-3, with 7 bases fitting TRBD2. Germline V gene sequence: CDR1 SQVTM, CDR2 ANQGSEA. The V segment lost 8 bases and the J segment 11 bases; nucleotides outside the gene matches: 1. The CDR3 sequence is 8 residues long. The DNA for the CDR3 is TGCAGCCCGGGAGGGCAGTATTTT. It codes for CSPGGQYF.

The V gene is TRBV9, the J gene TRBJ1-1; D remains unclear. Looked up from germline, CDR1 is SGDLS and CDR2 is YYNGEE. This CDR3 is 14 amino acids long. V dropped 0 bases and J dropped 4 bases, with 10 bases sitting between them. CDR3 coding DNA: TGTGCCAGCAGCGTAGCTTTGGCGGGCACTGAAGCTTTCTTT. This sequence encodes CASSVALAGTEAFF.

The chain uses TRBV2 and TRBJ2-1; unclear D gene. Germline V gene data show CDR1 as SNHLY and CDR2 as FYNNEI. Trimming stripped 7 bases from V and 2 bases from J, with 12 bases between. There are 14 residues in the CDR3. The CDR3 is CASTQVITYNEQFF. In nucleotides, the CDR3 is TGTGCCAGCACCCAAGTAATCACCTACAATGAGCAGTTCTTC.

V usage is TRBV2 and J usage is TRBJ2-1; 7 bases match TRBD1. The CDR3 runs to 15 residues. Germline-derived CDR1 and CDR2 are SNHLY and FYNNEI. Trimming at V came to 4 bases and at J to 7 bases, leaving 10 bases not matched to a gene. CDR3 coding DNA: TGTGCCAGCAGTGTAGAAACAGGGGTCGGGAATGAGCAGTTCTTC. Translation gives CASSVETGVGNEQFF.

The genes are TRBV7-2 and TRBJ2-7; D not resolved. CDR3 length: 13 residues. CDR1 SGHTA and CDR2 FQGNSA come from the germline V gene. V was pared by 2 bases and J by 2 bases, with 7 bases between. The CDR3, as DNA: TGTGCCAGCAGCTTACAGTACACCTACGAGCAGTACTTC. Amino acid sequence: CASSLQYTYEQYF.

The rearrangement joins TRBV6-2 or TRBV6-3 to TRBJ2-3; D remains unclear. The CDR3 has 18 residues. Germline CDR1 is MNHEY and CDR2 is SVGEGT. Trimming left V 2 bases short and J 2 bases short, with 20 bases between. The CDR3: CASSYPTVGRTDTDTQYF. CDR3 sequence (DNA): TGTGCCAGCAGTTACCCAACGGTTGGCCGCACTGACACAGATACGCAGTATTTT.

V and J are TRBV3-1 (or the pseudogene TRBV3-2) and TRBJ2-2; 7 nucleotides line up with TRBD2. The CDR3 has 17 residues. Trimming at V came to 1 base and at J to 1 base, leaving 6 bases not matched to a gene. Per the germline V gene, CDR1 is LGHDT and CDR2 is YNNKEL (reference sequence). CDR3 loop: CASSQGIAGLNTGELFF. CDR3 coding DNA: TGTGCCAGCAGCCAAGGGATAGCGGGTTTGAACACCGGGGAGCTGTTTTTT.